Sequencing of this TCR beta chain was carried out in a study of Graves' ophthalmopathy and Graves' hyperthyroidism. The germline CDR1 and CDR2 sequences are KGHDR and SFDVKD. The CDR3 totals 20 residues. Trimming cost V 4 bases and J 0 bases; bases outside gene matches: 17. This clonotype was seen many times. As yet, its antigen is unknown. Study-wide findings and caveats: Ophthalmopathy progression prediction by the model yielded a sensitivity of roughly 67% and a specificity of 72.22%. Blood also carried most expanded thyroid clonotypes exceeding 0.001 frequency.

For repertoire sequencing, the TCR beta CDR3 regions were amplified from RNA transcripts. First-round RT-PCR employed HTBI primers, with a second-round multiplex PCR after it. TCRdb reprocessed the multiplex PCR reads with MiXCR, giving one entry per CDR3 protein. Of roughly 400,000 distinct CDR3 sequences listed, approximately 20% are singletons. Patients with other autoimmune diseases, uncontrolled infections, pregnancy or lactation were excluded. A roughly 10 ml volume of fresh peripheral blood provided the PBMCs. The rearrangement uses TRBV24-1 and TRBJ2-4; 7 bases are a match to TRBD1. Sequenced sample: peripheral blood. This TCR was recovered from a woman in her late teens or twenties with Graves' ophthalmopathy. DNA for the CDR3: TGTGCCACCAGTGACACCTTTAAACAGGGGTGGGAACTAGCCAAAAACATTCAGTACTTC. Amino acid sequence: CATSDTFKQGWELAKNIQYF.